This entry describes one TCR beta chain. Its antigen is currently unknown. 60 Vbeta and 13 Jbeta primers were used in PCR. The method was immunoSEQ multiplex PCR; TCRdb's version includes in-frame clones alone and lacks a portion of them. Seen here are 95,000 to 150,000 clones, more than 60% observed once, and the top ten hold 1.5% to 1.7%. The data originate from a study of cytomegalovirus exposure and HLA in healthy donors. Study results and limitations: Specificity for CMV antigens was confirmed in vitro for a few of the CMV-associated chains.

Germline values: CDR1 SGHDN, CDR2 FVKESK. Losses at the gene ends were 4 bases for V and 5 bases for J; bases not matched to a gene: 3. The CDR3 is 13 amino acids. The chain combines TRBV14 with TRBJ1-1, with TRBD1 matching 8 bases. The clonotype comes from a man younger than 30 in good health and CMV-seronegative. Sample: PBMCs. This CDR3 reads CASSLTGGTEAFF. In DNA, the CDR3 is TGTGCCAGCAGCCTAACAGGGGGGACTGAAGCTTTCTTT.